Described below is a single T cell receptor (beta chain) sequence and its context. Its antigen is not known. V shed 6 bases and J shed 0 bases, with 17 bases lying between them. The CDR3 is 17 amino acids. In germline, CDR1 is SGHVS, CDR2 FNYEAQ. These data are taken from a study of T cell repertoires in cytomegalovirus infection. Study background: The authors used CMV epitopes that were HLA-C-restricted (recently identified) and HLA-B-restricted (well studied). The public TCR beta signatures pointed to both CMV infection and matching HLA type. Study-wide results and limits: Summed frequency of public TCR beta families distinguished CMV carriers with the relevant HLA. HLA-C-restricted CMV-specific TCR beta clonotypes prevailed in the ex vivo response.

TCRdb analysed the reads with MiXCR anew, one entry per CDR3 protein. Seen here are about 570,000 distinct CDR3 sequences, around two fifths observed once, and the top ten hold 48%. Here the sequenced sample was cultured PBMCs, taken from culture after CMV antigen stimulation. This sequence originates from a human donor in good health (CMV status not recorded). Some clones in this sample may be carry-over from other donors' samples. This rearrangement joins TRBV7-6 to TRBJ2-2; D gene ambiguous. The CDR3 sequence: CASSYLGRTANTGELFF. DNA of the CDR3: TGTGCCAGCAGTTATCTGGGAAGGACGGCGAACACCGGGGAGCTGTTTTTT. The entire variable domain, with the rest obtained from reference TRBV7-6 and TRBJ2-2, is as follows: GAGVSQSPRYKVTKRGQDVALRCDPISGHVSLYWYRQALGQGPEFLTYFNYEAQQDKSGLPNDRFSAERPEGSISTLTIQRTEQRDSAMYRCASSYLGRTANTGELFFGEGSRLTVL.